This TCR beta chain was sequenced during a study of vaccination effects on CD4 cells after COVID-19. Data came from immunoSEQ multiplex PCR; TCRdb stores just in-frame clones and leaves some out. The data show about 79,000 clones, with 60% to 80% seen just once and 1.5% to 2% held by the top ten. Viral peptide pools were used in the ViraFEST assay to expand antigen-specific CD4+ T cells, and sequencing came afterward. A roughly 11-day culture period preceded the isolation of CD4+ T cells. Cultures got half-medium changes with IL-2 on days 3 and 7. CDR1 and CDR2 (germline): MNHNY, SVGAGI (reference sequence). The CDR3 is made up of 14 amino acids. Deletions cut 7 bases from V and 0 bases from J, with 10 bases between. This clone was seen just once. Its target is unknown.

The chain joins TRBV6-6 to TRBJ1-5; D unclear. Specimen: CD4+ T cells from PBMCs cultured with HCoV-229E spike peptides, collected before COVID-19 vaccination. The sequence came from a human donor who received a COVID-19 vaccine. In DNA, the CDR3 is TGTGCCAGCACGCTGTCGAATAGCAATCAGCCCCAGCATTTT. Its protein product is CASTLSNSNQPQHF.